These 9 T cell receptor beta chains originate from one sample sequenced in a study of OX40 agonist ivuxolimab in advanced cancers. The method behind the library was the immunoSEQ multiplex PCR assay. Entries here come from immuneACCESS through TCRdb and include only in-frame sequences with V and J called. Some clones fail to appear in such tables; in the studies checked, an unresolved V gene covers under half of the shortfall, and the cause of the remainder is unknown. The sample data list 37,000 or so clones, and roughly 78% of these were observed just once. Jointly, the top ten make up about 2% of the sample. The starting material was CD4+ or CD8+ T cells sorted from blood, obtained in a trial of the OX40 agonist ivuxolimab. These receptors came from an adult with an advanced solid tumor such as melanoma, head and neck, liver or kidney cancer.

The chain carries TRBV6-1 and TRBJ2-2; D possibly matches TRBD1 or TRBD2 (7 bases each). Germline lookup yields CDR1 MNHNS and CDR2 SASEGT. Trimming cost V 4 bases and J 4 bases, with 16 bases left between them. The length of the CDR3 is 16 residues. Here the CDR3 reads CASSGQGGDVTGELFF. The CDR3 region has the DNA TGTGCCAGCAGTGGACAGGGAGGGGATGTCACCGGGGAGCTGTTTTTT.

The chain has TRBV7-2 and TRBJ2-4, with TRBD1 matching 9 bases. The CDR3 is 17 amino acids. V was clipped by 6 bases and J by 5 bases; unmatched bases: 14. From germline, CDR1 is SGHTA and CDR2 FQGNSA. CDR3 protein: CASSKLRLRDRENIQYF. In DNA, the CDR3 is TGTGCCAGCAGTAAACTCCGATTGAGGGACAGGGAAAACATTCAGTACTTC.

This chain links TRBV30 with TRBJ2-1; maybe TRBD2 (6 bases). Germline-derived CDR1 and CDR2 are GTSNPN and SVGIG (reference sequence). The CDR3 loop spans 15 amino acids. V was shortened by 1 base and J by 0 bases, with 10 bases between the two germline ends. This CDR3 is CAWSGGAGSYNEQFF. For the CDR3, the DNA is TGTGCCTGGAGTGGGGGAGCGGGCTCCTACAATGAGCAGTTCTTC.

The chain employs TRBV5-6 and TRBJ2-3, with 10 bases fitting TRBD2. The CDR3 extends over 17 amino acids. Per the germline V gene, CDR1 is SGHDT and CDR2 is YYEEEE. Unmatched junction bases numbered 14, after V lost 4 bases and J lost 6 bases. CDR3 nucleotides: TGTGCCAGCAGCCTTGGGTGGAACAGCGGGGGGGTGGATACGCAGTATTTT. Translating it yields CASSLGWNSGGVDTQYF. Looking up the rest from reference TRBV5-6 and TRBJ2-3 gives the full variable domain: DAGVTQSPTHLIKTRGQQVTLRCSPKSGHDTVSWYQQALGQGPQFIFQYYEEEERQRGNFPDRFSGHQFPNYSSELNVNALLLGDSALYLCASSLGWNSGGVDTQYFGPGTRLTVL.

The V and J genes are TRBV5-1 and TRBJ2-7; maybe TRBD1 (6 bases). V was pared by 10 bases and J by 0 bases, with 17 bases between. The CDR3 runs to 14 residues. Germline lookup yields CDR1 SGHRS and CDR2 YFSETQ. The CDR3 protein is CAENRDKSSYEQYF. CDR3 in DNA: TGCGCCGAGAACCGGGACAAGAGCTCCTACGAGCAGTACTTC.

The rearrangement joins TRBV6-6 to TRBJ2-7, with D possibly matching TRBD1 (5 bases). Germline-derived CDR1 and CDR2 are MNHNY and SVGAGI (reference sequence). This CDR3 is built from 15 residues. Trimming left V 0 bases short and J 6 bases short, with 15 bases between. The CDR3 reads CASSYSPATAAEQYF. In DNA form, the CDR3 reads TGTGCCAGCAGTTACTCCCCTGCGACAGCCGCCGAGCAGTACTTC.

This clone was picked up one time. The chain uses TRBV11-3 and TRBJ2-1; 9 bases fit TRBD2. The V gene's germline CDR1 is SGHNT and CDR2 YENEEA. The CDR3 covers 19 residues. The ends lost 1 base at V and 0 bases at J; junction bases unmatched: 10. CDR3 DNA: TGTGCCAGCAGCTTAGGAGTTTGGCGGGGGGGGAGCTCCTACAATGAGCAGTTCTTC. Residues: CASSLGVWRGGSSYNEQFF.

Here the CDR3 reads CASRTGTSHYEQYF. As DNA, the CDR3 is TGTGCCAGCAGGACCGGGACTAGTCACTACGAGCAGTACTTC. The genes are TRBV28 and TRBJ2-7; 8 bases line up with TRBD2. The V gene end was trimmed by 6 bases and the J gene end by 3 bases; junction bases not matched to a gene: 7. CDR3 length: 14 amino acids. Germline loops: CDR1 MDHEN, CDR2 SYDVKM. The whole variable domain, filled in from reference TRBV28 and TRBJ2-7, reads DVKVTQSSRYLVKRTGEKVFLECVQDMDHENMFWYRQDPGLGLRLIYFSYDVKMKEKGDIPEGYSVSREKKERFSLILESASTNQTSMYLCASRTGTSHYEQYFGPGTRLTVT.

CDR3 region: CASGLGQGSSGNTIYF. Written as DNA, the CDR3 is TGTGCTAGTGGTCTGGGACAGGGTAGCTCTGGAAACACCATATATTTT. The chain has TRBV12-5 and TRBJ1-3, with TRBD1 matching 9 bases. Germline V CDR1 and CDR2: LGHNT, FRNRAP. This CDR3 spans 16 amino acids. Unmatched junction bases numbered 5, after V lost 5 bases and J lost 0 bases. The full variable domain, in which reference TRBV12-5 and TRBJ1-3 provide the parts outside the CDR3, is DARVTQTPRHKVTEMGQEVTMRCQPILGHNTVFWYRQTMMQGLELLAYFRNRAPLDDSGMPKDRFSAEMPDATLATLKIQPSEPRDSAVYFCASGLGQGSSGNTIYFGEGSWLTVV.